This T cell receptor beta chain was documented in a study of shared clonotypes between healthy human individuals (dated by TCRdb to between 2020 and 2021). As for the study more broadly: The cohort comprised two women and a few men aged 18 to 49 years. Per donor, three plates each were used for CD4 naive and CD4 memory, two for CD8 naive, and one for CD8 memory. Blood TCR repertoires of about 5 healthy adults were deeply sequenced to estimate repertoire size and the extent of clonotype sharing between individuals. Libraries were prepared and TCR repertoires were sequenced by different laboratories using diverse techniques, in order to increase sequencing depth and limit assay-specific biases. Leukapheresis yielded between about 0.8 and 9.5 billion PBMCs per donor. Beyond this particular receptor, the publication reports: Sampling was restricted to blood, and TCR repertoires in tissues likely differ from the TCR repertoires found in blood. Roughly 5% of naive CD4, 3.5% of naive CD8, about 2.1% of memory CD4, and roughly 0.4% of memory CD8 clonotypes were shared across several donors. Pairwise subsampling led to the expectation that sequencing depth would affect the degree of clonotype sharing among donors. Compared with non-shared clonotypes, the clonotypes found in all four sorted-subset donors had higher generation probabilities. Even with the large sequencing depth, rarefaction of the sorted-subset datasets indicated that sequencing was incomplete. Estimated clonotype richness was generally larger for naive than for memory subsets. The genetic and exposure-history diversity represented was limited by the small number of donors.

As for this clone: Its antigen remains unidentified. No much larger clone is present one base from it, and per-base qualities are unavailable.

V sheds 4 bases and J sheds 2 bases, leaving 9 bases between their ends. The germline V gene (reference sequence) provides CDR1 PRHDT and CDR2 FYEKMQ. Including cysteine and phenylalanine, the CDR3 has 14 amino acids. The retained sequence is limited to the CDR3, 42 bases, with the frame set at the first base. Using the deep immunoSEQ assay, multiplex PCR amplified TCR CDR3 regions from genomic DNA. Extracted genomic DNA from each cell subset was spread evenly across all wells of several immunoSEQ 96-well plates, with each plate serving as a replicate. For sorted subsets, approximately 210 ng genomic DNA, equal to about 30,000 T cell genomes, was loaded into each replicate PCR. The purified libraries were quantified using a Qubit 3.0 fluorometer, sized with a Bioanalyzer 2100, and then quantified again using the KAPA Library Quantification kit. Every immunoSEQ 96-well plate was sequenced on a dedicated single-read 150-cycle Illumina NextSeq 550 flow cell. For the original study's pipeline: Because the immunoSEQ output held only junctional sequences and lacked quality scores, the filtering could not match the filtering applied to full-length reads. Sequences were annotated with PyIR, a Python wrapper for IgBLAST v1.9, and V/J genes and CDR3 were assigned using IMGT germline references. Reads were filtered out if the reads had weak V/J assignments (E-value above 1e-6), no CDR3, stop codons, out-of-frame junctions, or ambiguous translated residues. A V3J clonotype was defined by an identical inferred V gene, J gene, and CDR3 amino acid sequence. Percentage overlap between repertoires was calculated by dividing the number of shared unique clonotypes by the size of the smaller repertoire. Richness of each repertoire was evaluated using RTK rarefaction, the Chao1 estimator, and Recon v2.1 estimates of unobserved clonotypes. For all TCRbeta clonotypes obtained by the gDNA method from a handful of donors, generation probabilities were computed with OLGA. The source is immuneACCESS, and TCRdb retained only in-frame sequences with V and J called. Part of the clones is not carried over; for the studies checked, unresolved V genes explain less than half of this, and the remainder is unexplained. That table furnishes V, J and clone size, whereas the DNA furnished D and trimming. Counted in this sample were around 1.4 million clones; roughly 98.5% of them appeared once. Together, the top ten hold about 0.34% of the sample.

The donors were healthy, HIV-negative adults with no recently reported acute infections or vaccinations. Every donor was a Caucasian adult living in Nashville, Tennessee, USA. CD4+ T cells were enriched by magnetic negative selection; naive cells were then positively selected on CD45RA, and the negative fraction formed the memory subset. After blood collection by leukapheresis, PBMCs were isolated using Ficoll-Histopaque density gradient centrifugation and then cryopreserved in the vapor phase of liquid nitrogen. Purity and quantity of every magnetically sorted T cell population were checked by analytical flow cytometry. Genomic DNA was isolated from every sorted fraction and measured by UV absorbance on a Nanodrop 2000c.

Specimen: naive CD4+ T cells sorted from blood. This sample's cell subset or site label indicates: CD45RA+ positively selected. The source is a man aged 25 to 40 in good health. The chain joins TRBV13 to TRBJ2-1; TRBD2 is possibly the D segment (5 matching bases). The CDR3: CASSYSGTYNEQFF. The DNA is TGTGCCAGCAGCTACTCGGGGACCTACAATGAGCAGTTCTTC.